This entry concerns a single TCR beta chain. Its antigen is still unknown. After autologous stem cell transplantation all patients relapsed, and prior brentuximab vedotin exposure differed between cohorts. TCRdb keeps only in-frame clones here, not all; method: immunoSEQ multiplex PCR. The sample consists of tens of thousands of clones, 90% of them appearing once. The data belong to a study of PD-1 blockade in classical Hodgkin lymphoma. Broader study findings: Diversity in CD4+ TCRs, unlike that measured in CD8+ TCRs, had risen significantly by C4D1. It was reported that newly diagnosed patients had less baseline TCR diversity than healthy donors.

The specimen comprised peripheral blood mononuclear cells (PBMCs), sampled at baseline. The source of this sequence is a human donor with classical Hodgkin lymphoma.

CDR3 DNA sequence: TGTGCCAGCAGCCCCCAGACGGCTGGCTACACCTTC. It translates to CASSPQTAGYTF. The chain employs TRBV9 and TRBJ1-2; D not certain. The CDR3 totals 12 residues. Germline V CDR1 and CDR2: SGDLS, YYNGEE. Trimming shortened V by 4 bases and J by 7 bases, and 11 bases separated the two germline ends.